This T cell receptor beta chain was profiled in a study of blood T cells in healthy people across ages (dated by TCRdb to 2015 to 2017). With regard to the full study: In model experiments, roughly one uniquely barcoded TCR beta cDNA molecule per two T cells was captured by template switching. Using deep sequencing normalized with unique cDNA molecular identifiers, the study measured how TCR beta repertoire diversity changes with age. The donors were divided into four age groups: young (average around 15 years), middle-aged (over 35), aged (approximately 62) and long-lived (roughly 86). Donors of different ages were randomly distributed across sequencing lanes to avoid experimental bias. The study analyzed two additional independent replicas of 1 million unique cDNA reads from the same blood draw for two donors, one aged 18 to 30 and one aged 80 or older.

Library generation was performed with 5' RACE. Sequenced using an Illumina HiSeq 2500. A second PCR of about 7 to 12 cycles was performed with a sample-barcoded 5' primer and a J-beta primer mix. A unique molecular identifier was introduced onto each TCR beta cDNA molecule by a template-switch 5' adaptor carrying 12 random nucleotides. Each sample yielded at least 3 million CDR3-containing paired-end reads. All of the RNA was converted into first-strand cDNA using the Mint cDNA synthesis kit, with a TRBC-specific oligonucleotide serving as the primer. All cDNA was treated with uracil-DNA glycosylase and then went through a first 18-cycle PCR with the universal primers M1SS and BC2_uni_R. Per the authors' processing: Normalization of each sample was performed by random selection of 1 million high-quality reads, each carrying a distinct molecular identifier. Instead of being binned into consensus sequences, reads that shared molecular identifiers were thrown out. MiTCR, with a Q25 quality threshold and the strictest error-elimination algorithm, was used for CDR3 identification, clonotype clustering and error correction. A nonparametric unseen species model with Euler transformation was used to estimate lower-bound total TCR beta diversity. The raw public reads went through TCRdb reprocessing: fastp at Q25, MiXCR clone calling, in-frame beta chains kept. Entries that share a CDR3 protein sequence are merged under the most common genes and DNA. The V and J calls here are based on TCRdb, not the publication. Recorded for this sample are some 1.1 million distinct CDR3 sequences; roughly two fifths of them occurred a single time. Around 12% of the sample rests with the top ten.

Summary of the overall study and its limitations: Bulk unsorted PBMC profiling prevented conclusive comparison of naive and antigen-experienced compartments. Estimates of total diversity based on one million sequenced T cells were considered lower bounds and underestimates. The CMV infection status of donors was not known, potentially confounding age-related changes in expanded clonotypes. The long-lived group showed more naive CD4+ T cells, fewer expanded clones and increased TCR diversity than the aged group, suggesting age selection. A strong correlation was found between observed TCR beta diversity and the percentage of naive T cells measured by flow cytometry. Observed TCR beta diversity per million T cells fell roughly linearly with age, and a significant reduction was already apparent by age around 40.

The roughly 39 donors, aged roughly 6 to 95 years, were systemically healthy Caucasian individuals from Russia. Around 10 milliliters of peripheral blood were collected from each donor into EDTA-treated Vacutainer tubes. PBMCs were isolated by Ficoll-Paque density-gradient centrifugation, with at least 6 million obtained per sample. Total RNA, at least 6 micrograms per sample, was extracted from PBMCs with Trizol reagent. For every donor, an aliquot of PBMCs went through flow cytometry to measure the percentages of naive CD45RAhigh/CD27high T cells. On this clonotype itself: Which antigen it targets is not known. One base away there is no much larger clone; base qualities are not given.

The CDR3 goes from the cysteine to the phenylalanine over 13 residues. The kept DNA is CDR3 alone, 39 bases in frame from the first base. The junction shows trimming of 3 bases on V and 8 bases on J, plus 13 bases between the germline ends. The clonotype originates from a man aged 18-30 years in good health. The sequenced material came from blood. The V and J segments used are TRBV12-3 or TRBV12-4 and TRBJ1-2; 5 matching bases give a weak D call of TRBD1. The CDR3 region reads CASSFYGGAGYTF. The bases read TGTGCCAGCAGTTTCTATGGGGGAGCGGGCTACACCTTC.